The 10 T cell receptor beta chains below all came from one sample that was sequenced in a study of control samples from healthy donors and cancer patients (dated by TCRdb to the early 2020s). Library preparation used the immunoSEQ multiplex PCR assay. In TCRdb, the immuneACCESS table is reduced to in-frame sequences with V and J assigned. These tables do not hold every clone; where another copy was compared, an unresolved V gene accounts for under half, and the others remain unexplained. This sample is represented by some 220,000 clones; just under 95% of them were singletons. 1.5% of the sample rests with the top ten. What was sequenced was blood. The receptors derive from a man between 50 and 59 years old in good health.

The chain links TRBV11-3 to TRBJ1-1, with D unclear. This CDR3 spans 17 amino acids. Looked up from germline, CDR1 is SGHNT and CDR2 is YENEEA. V dropped 5 bases and J dropped 1 base, with 20 bases sitting between them. In nucleotides, the CDR3 is TGTGCCAGCAGCGCTCCAGGTAAAAGAGGGTGGAACACTGAAGCTTTCTTT. Translating gives CASSAPGKRGWNTEAFF.

The rearrangement uses TRBV5-6 and TRBJ2-6, with D possibly being TRBD1 (6 bases). This CDR3 spans 18 amino acids. Germline V CDR1 and CDR2: SGHDT, YYEEEE. The V gene lost 0 bases and the J gene lost 0 bases, with 13 bases spanning the gap. The CDR3 region is CASSLVTGVSSGANVLTF. CDR3 bases: TGTGCCAGCAGCTTGGTGACAGGTGTCAGCTCTGGGGCCAACGTCCTGACTTTC.

The V gene is TRBV7-2, the J gene TRBJ1-5; D is perhaps TRBD1 (5 bases). CDR3 length: 14 residues. Trimming stripped 2 bases from V and 5 bases from J, with 10 bases between. From germline, CDR1 is SGHTA and CDR2 FQGNSA. The CDR3 here is CASSLRGGDQPQHF. The CDR3 nucleotides read TGTGCCAGCAGCTTACGGGGAGGGGATCAGCCCCAGCATTTT.

The chain uses TRBV7-2 and TRBJ1-5; 12 bases match TRBD1. Germline V gives CDR1 SGHTA, CDR2 FQGNSA. This CDR3 comprises 15 residues. The ends lost 1 base at V and 6 bases at J; junction bases unmatched: 1. The CDR3 region has the DNA TGTGCCAGCAGCTTAGGGGGACAGGGGGCTCAGCCCCAGCATTTT. As protein: CASSLGGQGAQPQHF.

As concerns this clone: This same CDR3 is encoded by further DNA sequences in the sample. The chain carries TRBV19 and TRBJ1-1; 10 bases map to TRBD1. The CDR3 runs to 15 residues. Germline V lookup: CDR1 LNHDA, CDR2 SQIVND (reference sequence). J was trimmed by 3 bases and V by 4 bases; bases with no gene match: 5. The CDR3 DNA sequence: TGTGCCAGTAGTACCTCGGACAGGGGGGACACTGAAGCTTTCTTT. Translation: CASSTSDRGDTEAFF. The full variable domain, with the rest looked up from reference TRBV19 and TRBJ1-1, is DGGITQSPKYLFRKEGQNVTLSCEQNLNHDAMYWYRQDPGQGLRLIYYSQIVNDFQKGDIAEGYSVSREKKESFPLTVTSAQKNPTAFYLCASSTSDRGDTEAFFGQGTRLTVV.

The J gene is TRBJ2-3, the V gene TRBV10-3; 14 positions match TRBD2. The length of the CDR3 is 16 residues. V lost 11 bases, J lost 2 bases, and 9 bases stayed unmatched. Germline CDR1 is ENHRY and CDR2 is SYGVKD. The CDR3 is CAARTSGGRHTDTQYF. The CDR3, as DNA: TGTGCCGCCCGGACTAGCGGGGGGCGACACACAGATACGCAGTATTTT.

This chain joins TRBV5-1 and TRBJ1-1, with D maybe TRBD1 (6 bases). Germline V gives CDR1 SGHRS, CDR2 YFSETQ. The CDR3 consists of 15 residues. V lost 0 bases and J lost 7, with 16 bases in between. CDR3 sequence reads: CASSLAVPGQVEAFF. Here the CDR3 DNA reads TGCGCCAGCAGCTTGGCCGTCCCGGGACAAGTTGAAGCTTTCTTT. The variable domain in full, with the rest retrieved from reference TRBV5-1 and TRBJ1-1, is KAGVTQTPRYLIKTRGQQVTLSCSPISGHRSVSWYQQTPGQGLQFLFEYFSETQRNKGNFPGRFSGRQFSNSRSEMNVSTLELGDSALYLCASSLAVPGQVEAFFGQGTRLTVV.

The V gene is TRBV6-2 or TRBV6-3, the J gene TRBJ1-5; 10 positions match TRBD1. CDR3 size: 15 residues. In germline, CDR1 is MNHEY, CDR2 SVGEGT. Trimming removed 5 bases from V and 0 bases from J; junction bases left unmatched: 1. CDR3 in amino acids: CASSGTGVSNQPQHF. Here the CDR3 DNA reads TGTGCCAGCAGTGGGACAGGGGTTAGCAATCAGCCCCAGCATTTT.

The chain joins TRBV3-1 (or the pseudogene TRBV3-2) to TRBJ1-1; tentatively, D is TRBD1 (5 bases). Germline lookup yields CDR1 LGHDT and CDR2 YNNKEL (reference sequence). The CDR3 sequence is 13 residues long. V was clipped by 4 bases and J by 10 bases, with 16 bases between them. The CDR3 loop is CASSPPGAPGAFF. CDR3 coding DNA: TGTGCCAGCAGCCCACCCGGGGCCCCTGGAGCTTTCTTT.

CDR3: CASSPMGGQGGNGEKLFF. The CDR3 region has the DNA TGTGCCAGCAGCCCGATGGGGGGACAGGGCGGGAATGGTGAAAAACTGTTTTTT. V usage is TRBV5-4 and J usage is TRBJ1-4; 9 positions match TRBD1. The V segment lost 4 bases and the J segment 7 bases; nucleotides outside the gene matches: 17. The CDR3 contains 18 residues. Germline V CDR1 and CDR2: SGHNT, YYREEE (reference sequence). Full variable domain (rest looked up from reference TRBV5-4 and TRBJ1-4): ETGVTQSPTHLIKTRGQQVTLRCSSQSGHNTVSWYQQALGQGPQFIFQYYREEENGRGNFPPRFSGLQFPNYSSELNVNALELDDSALYLCASSPMGGQGGNGEKLFFGSGTQLSVL.